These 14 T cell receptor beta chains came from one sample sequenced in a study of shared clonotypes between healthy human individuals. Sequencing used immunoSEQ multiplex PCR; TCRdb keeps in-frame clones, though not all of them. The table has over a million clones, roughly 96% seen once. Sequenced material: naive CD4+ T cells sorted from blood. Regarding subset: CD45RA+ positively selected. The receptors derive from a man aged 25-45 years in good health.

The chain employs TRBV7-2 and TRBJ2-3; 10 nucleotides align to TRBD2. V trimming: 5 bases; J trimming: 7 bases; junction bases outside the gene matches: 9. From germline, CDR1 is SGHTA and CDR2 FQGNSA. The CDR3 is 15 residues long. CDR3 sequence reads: CASSPGEREGHTQYF. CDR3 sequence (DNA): TGTGCCAGCAGCCCAGGCGAGCGGGAGGGCCATACGCAGTATTTT.

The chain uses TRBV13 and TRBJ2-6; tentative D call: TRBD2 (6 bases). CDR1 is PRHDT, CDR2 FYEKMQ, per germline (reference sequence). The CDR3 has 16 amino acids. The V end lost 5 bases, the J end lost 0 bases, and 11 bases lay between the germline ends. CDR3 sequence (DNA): TGTGCCAGCAGCCGGGACTCTCGCTCTGGGGCCAACGTCCTGACTTTC. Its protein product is CASSRDSRSGANVLTF.

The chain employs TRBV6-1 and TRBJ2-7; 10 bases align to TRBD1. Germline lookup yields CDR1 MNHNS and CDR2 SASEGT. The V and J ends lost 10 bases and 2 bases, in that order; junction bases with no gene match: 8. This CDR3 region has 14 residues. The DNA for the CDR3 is TGTGCCACACTAGAGGACAGGGGGACCTACGAGCAGTACTTC. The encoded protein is CATLEDRGTYEQYF.

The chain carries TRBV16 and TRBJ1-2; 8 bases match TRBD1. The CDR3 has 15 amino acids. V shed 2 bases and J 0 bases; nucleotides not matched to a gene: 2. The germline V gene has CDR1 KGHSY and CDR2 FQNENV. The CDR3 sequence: CASSQQGAANYGYTF. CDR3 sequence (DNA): TGTGCCAGCAGCCAACAGGGGGCAGCTAACTATGGCTACACCTTC.

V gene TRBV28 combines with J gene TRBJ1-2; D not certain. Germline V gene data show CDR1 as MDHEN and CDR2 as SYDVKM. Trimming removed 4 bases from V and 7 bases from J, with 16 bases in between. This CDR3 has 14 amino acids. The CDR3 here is CASSSLSRLAGYTF. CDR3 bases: TGTGCCAGCAGTTCCCTTTCCCGCTTGGCTGGCTACACCTTC.

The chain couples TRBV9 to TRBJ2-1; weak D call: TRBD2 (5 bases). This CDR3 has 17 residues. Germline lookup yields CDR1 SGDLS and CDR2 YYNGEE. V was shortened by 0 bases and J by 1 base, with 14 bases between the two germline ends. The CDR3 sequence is CASSVASSLPSYNEQFF. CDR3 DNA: TGTGCCAGCAGCGTAGCTAGCTCCCTCCCTTCCTACAATGAGCAGTTCTTC.

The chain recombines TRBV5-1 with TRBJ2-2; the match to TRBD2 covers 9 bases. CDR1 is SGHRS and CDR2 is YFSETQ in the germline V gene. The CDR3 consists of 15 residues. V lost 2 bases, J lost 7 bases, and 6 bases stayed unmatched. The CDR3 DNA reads TGCGCCAGCAGCTTAGCGGGAGGAGGACACGGGGAGCTGTTTTTT. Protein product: CASSLAGGGHGELFF.

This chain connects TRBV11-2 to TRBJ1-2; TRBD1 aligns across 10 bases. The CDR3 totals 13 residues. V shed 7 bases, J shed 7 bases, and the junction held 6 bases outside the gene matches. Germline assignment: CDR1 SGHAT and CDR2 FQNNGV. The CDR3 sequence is CASIGQGGSGYTF. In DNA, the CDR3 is TGTGCCAGCATTGGACAGGGGGGATCTGGCTACACCTTC. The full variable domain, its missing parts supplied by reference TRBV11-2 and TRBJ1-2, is EAGVAQSPRYKIIEKRQSVAFWCNPISGHATLYWYQQILGQGPKLLIQFQNNGVVDDSQLPKDRFSAERLKGVDSTLKIQPAKLEDSAVYLCASIGQGGSGYTFGSGTRLTVV.

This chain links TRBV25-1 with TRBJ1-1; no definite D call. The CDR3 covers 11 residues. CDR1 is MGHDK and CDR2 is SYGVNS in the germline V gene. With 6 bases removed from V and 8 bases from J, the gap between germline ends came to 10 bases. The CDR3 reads CASRREREAFF. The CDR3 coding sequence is TGTGCCAGCAGGCGGGAGCGCGAAGCTTTCTTT.

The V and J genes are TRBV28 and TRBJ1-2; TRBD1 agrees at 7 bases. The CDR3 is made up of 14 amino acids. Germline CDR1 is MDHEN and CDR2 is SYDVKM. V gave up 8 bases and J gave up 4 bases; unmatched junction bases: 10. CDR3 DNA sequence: TGTGCCAGCGGATTAACAGGGGTCCTCTATGGCTACACCTTC. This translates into CASGLTGVLYGYTF.

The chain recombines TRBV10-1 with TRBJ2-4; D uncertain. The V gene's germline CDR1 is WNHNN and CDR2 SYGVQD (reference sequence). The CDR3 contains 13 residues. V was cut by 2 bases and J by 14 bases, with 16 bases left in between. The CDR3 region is CASSEGHRAREYF. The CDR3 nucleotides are TGCGCCAGCAGTGAGGGCCACAGAGCGCGCGAGTACTTC.

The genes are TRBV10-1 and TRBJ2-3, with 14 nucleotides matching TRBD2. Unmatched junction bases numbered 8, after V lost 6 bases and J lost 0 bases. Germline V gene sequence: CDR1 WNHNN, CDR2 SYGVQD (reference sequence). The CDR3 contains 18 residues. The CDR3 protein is CASRAGTSGSPSTDTQYF. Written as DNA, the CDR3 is TGCGCCAGCAGAGCCGGGACTAGCGGGAGTCCAAGCACAGATACGCAGTATTTT.

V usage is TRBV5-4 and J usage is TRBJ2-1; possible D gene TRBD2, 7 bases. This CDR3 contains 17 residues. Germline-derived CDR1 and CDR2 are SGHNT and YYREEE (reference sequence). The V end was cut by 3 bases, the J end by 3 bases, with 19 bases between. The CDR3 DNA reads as TGTGCCAGCAGCTCTAAAGGGAGAGGGGGGGGCTACAATGAGCAGTTCTTC. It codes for CASSSKGRGGGYNEQFF.

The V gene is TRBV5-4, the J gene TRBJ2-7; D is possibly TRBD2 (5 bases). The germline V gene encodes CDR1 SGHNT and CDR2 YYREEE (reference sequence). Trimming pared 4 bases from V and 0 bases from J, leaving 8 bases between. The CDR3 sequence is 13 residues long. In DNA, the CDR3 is TGTGCCAGCAGCGGAGGAAGCTCCTACGAGCAGTACTTC. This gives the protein CASSGGSSYEQYF.